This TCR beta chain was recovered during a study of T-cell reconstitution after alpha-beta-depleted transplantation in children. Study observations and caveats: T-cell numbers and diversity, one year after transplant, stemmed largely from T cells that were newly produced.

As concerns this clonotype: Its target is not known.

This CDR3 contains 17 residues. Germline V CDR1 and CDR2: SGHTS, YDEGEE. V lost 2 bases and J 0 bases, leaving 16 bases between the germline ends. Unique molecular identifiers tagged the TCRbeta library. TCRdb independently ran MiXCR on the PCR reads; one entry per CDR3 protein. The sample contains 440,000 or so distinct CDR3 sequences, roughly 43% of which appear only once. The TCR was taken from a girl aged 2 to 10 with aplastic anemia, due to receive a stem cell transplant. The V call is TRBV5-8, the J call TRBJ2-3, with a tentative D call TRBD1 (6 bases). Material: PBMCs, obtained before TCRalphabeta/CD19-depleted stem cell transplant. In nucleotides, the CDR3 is TGTGCCAGCAGCTTACCAGGACAGAGAACTAGCACAGATACGCAGTATTTT. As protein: CASSLPGQRTSTDTQYF.